The 23 T cell receptor beta chains listed next were all sequenced from one sample in a study of T cell changes during pregnancy in multiple sclerosis. Measured with immunoSEQ multiplex PCR; TCRdb has only the in-frame clones, and not every one. The table lists about 51,000 clones, approximately 89% of them singletons, with less than 3.5% in the top ten. This specimen was CD8+ T cells from peripheral blood mononuclear cells, taken in the second trimester of pregnancy. The receptors here all came from a female donor with multiple sclerosis, enrolled in a pregnancy study.

The V gene is TRBV5-4, the J gene TRBJ1-1, with no clear D. Germline V gene sequence: CDR1 SGHNT, CDR2 YYREEE (reference sequence). Trimming removed 1 base at V and 2 bases at J, with 6 bases between. The CDR3 is made up of 13 amino acids. The CDR3 nucleotides read TGTGCCAGCAGCTTGCGACAAAACACTGAAGCTTTCTTT. Its protein product is CASSLRQNTEAFF.

V gene TRBV29-1 combines with J gene TRBJ2-3; 8 bases fit TRBD2. V lost 7 bases to trimming and J lost 0 bases; unmatched junction nucleotides: 3. The CDR3 is 13 residues long. Germline V gene sequence: CDR1 SQVTM, CDR2 ANQGSEA. CDR3 DNA sequence: TGCAGCGCCAGCGGGGGCAGCACAGATACGCAGTATTTT. This translates into CSASGGSTDTQYF.

The J gene is TRBJ1-6, the V gene TRBV6-5; D call uncertain. The CDR3 runs to 14 residues. V lost 4 bases to trimming and J lost 8 bases, with 12 bases between them. Looked up from germline, CDR1 is MNHEY and CDR2 is SVGAGI. CDR3 in amino acids: CASSLPGEDSPLHF. CDR3 in DNA: TGTGCCAGCAGTTTACCGGGAGAGGATTCACCCCTCCACTTT.

This clone was detected only once. V gene TRBV9 combines with J gene TRBJ2-7; D not certain. The V gene's germline CDR1 is SGDLS and CDR2 YYNGEE. The V and J ends lost 2 bases and 2 bases respectively, with 8 bases between them. This CDR3 has 13 residues. CDR3 in amino acids: CASSVGSTYEQYF. CDR3 in DNA: TGTGCCAGCAGCGTTGGCTCCACCTACGAGCAGTACTTC.

The rearrangement links TRBV9 to TRBJ2-1, with a weak D call TRBD1 (5 bases). V was trimmed by 3 bases and J by 9 bases, leaving 13 bases between them. The CDR3 extends over 13 amino acids. The germline V gene has CDR1 SGDLS and CDR2 YYNGEE. Written as DNA, the CDR3 is TGTGCCAGCAGCGCCCTGCTAGGGGTTGAGCAGTTCTTC. Its protein product is CASSALLGVEQFF.

This clone was recorded only once. This chain uses TRBV7-9 with TRBJ1-1; TRBD1 is a possible D gene (5 bases). V was clipped by 1 base and J by 2 bases, with 11 bases between them. The CDR3 spans 15 residues. CDR1 and CDR2 from the germline V gene are SEHNR and FQNEAQ (reference sequence). CDR3 loop: CASSLEWGGNTEAFF. In nucleotides, the CDR3 is TGTGCCAGCAGCTTAGAGTGGGGGGGAAACACTGAAGCTTTCTTT.

The chain links TRBV28 to TRBJ2-1; no firm D call. In germline, CDR1 is MDHEN, CDR2 SYDVKM. The CDR3 runs 12 residues. V was trimmed by 6 bases and J by 4 bases, leaving 7 bases between them. Written as DNA, the CDR3 is TGTGCCAGCAGCTTGGCTTACAATGAGCAGTTCTTC. Translating gives CASSLAYNEQFF.

This clone was found once. V and J are TRBV9 and TRBJ2-7, with TRBD2 matching 7 bases. Per the germline V gene, CDR1 is SGDLS and CDR2 is YYNGEE. V lost 0 bases to trimming and J lost 0 bases; unmatched junction nucleotides: 3. This CDR3 comprises 15 residues. In DNA form, the CDR3 reads TGTGCCAGCAGCGTAGCCGGGGGGACCTCCTACGAGCAGTACTTC. Protein sequence: CASSVAGGTSYEQYF. The whole variable domain, filled in from reference TRBV9 and TRBJ2-7, reads DSGVTQTPKHLITATGQRVTLRCSPRSGDLSVYWYQQSLDQGLQFLIQYYNGEERAKGNILERFSAQQFPDLHSELNLSSLELGDSALYFCASSVAGGTSYEQYFGPGTRLTVT.

The chain links TRBV6-5 to TRBJ2-1; D gene uncertain. The germline V gene encodes CDR1 MNHEY and CDR2 SVGAGI. Trimming left V 0 bases short and J 0 bases short, with 9 bases between. The CDR3 runs 16 residues. CDR3 in amino acids: CASSYSTQPSYNEQFF. The CDR3 bases are TGTGCCAGCAGTTACTCGACTCAGCCCTCCTACAATGAGCAGTTCTTC.

V and J are TRBV7-2 and TRBJ1-1; D is unclear. Looked up from germline, CDR1 is SGHTA and CDR2 is FQGNSA. The V and J ends lost 5 bases and 8 bases respectively, with 15 bases between them. There are 13 residues in the CDR3. In nucleotides, the CDR3 is TGTGCCAGCAGCCCCGGGGAGTCAGCGGAAGCTTTCTTT. Its translation is CASSPGESAEAFF.

The chain couples TRBV6-6 to TRBJ2-7; 7 bases align to TRBD1. The V gene end was trimmed by 9 bases and the J gene end by 1 base; junction bases not matched to a gene: 6. Germline V gives CDR1 MNHNY, CDR2 SVGAGI (reference sequence). This CDR3 region has 13 residues. CDR3 in DNA: TGTGCCAGTCAGGGGGAAATGTCCTACGAGCAGTACTTC. It translates to CASQGEMSYEQYF.

The chain carries TRBV4-3 and TRBJ2-7; a possible D gene is TRBD1 (6 bases). The V gene's germline CDR1 is LGHNA and CDR2 YSLEER. Trimming took off 2 bases at V and 6 bases at J, with 11 bases between the two ends. The CDR3 extends over 13 amino acids. CDR3 bases: TGCGCCAGCAGCCAATTACAGGGACGCGAGCAGTACTTC. Its protein product is CASSQLQGREQYF.

A single count supports this clone. This rearrangement joins TRBV4-2 to TRBJ1-1; TRBD1 might be the D (5 bases). The CDR3 sequence is 14 residues long. Germline CDR1 LGHNA, CDR2 YNFKEQ. Trimming cost V 4 bases and J 7 bases, with 16 bases left between them. This chain's CDR3 is CASSPAGGELEAFF. In DNA form, the CDR3 reads TGTGCCAGCAGCCCGGCAGGAGGGGAACTTGAAGCTTTCTTT.

The chain links TRBV7-2 to TRBJ2-7, with TRBD2 matching over 7 bases. Losses at the gene ends were 4 bases for V and 7 bases for J; bases not matched to a gene: 7. Germline CDR1 SGHTA, CDR2 FQGNSA. The CDR3 has 13 residues. The DNA of the CDR3 is TGTGCCAGCAGCTCCACGGGGGGAGATGAGCAGTACTTC. Translating it yields CASSSTGGDEQYF.

This clone was seen only once. The chain carries TRBV25-1 and TRBJ1-4, with 10 bases matching TRBD1. The germline V gene encodes CDR1 MGHDK and CDR2 SYGVNS. With V trimmed by 6 bases and J by 7 bases, 2 bases remained unmatched. This CDR3 has 13 amino acids. The CDR3 protein is CASRTGGGEKLFF. The DNA for the CDR3 is TGTGCCAGCAGGACAGGGGGCGGTGAAAAACTGTTTTTT. The full variable domain, in which reference TRBV25-1 and TRBJ1-4 provide the parts outside the CDR3, is EADIYQTPRYLVIGTGKKITLECSQTMGHDKMYWYQQDPGMELHLIHYSYGVNSTEKGDLSSESTVSRIRTEHFPLTLESARPSHTSQYLCASRTGGGEKLFFGSGTQLSVL.

CDR3 coding DNA: TGTGCCAGTAGTATTCCAGGAGAGACCCAGTACTTC. Amino acids: CASSIPGETQYF. V gene TRBV19 combines with J gene TRBJ2-5; D gene unclear. The V gene's germline CDR1 is LNHDA and CDR2 SQIVND (reference sequence). The ends were cut back, 3 bases at V and 4 bases at J, with 6 bases in the middle. This CDR3 is built from 12 residues.

V usage is TRBV5-6 and J usage is TRBJ2-7; D not resolved. V lost 3 bases to trimming and J lost 6 bases, with 19 bases between them. The CDR3 covers 15 residues. Germline assignment: CDR1 SGHDT and CDR2 YYEEEE. The CDR3 sequence is CASSSPGPHLLEQYF. The CDR3 nucleotides read TGTGCCAGCAGCTCCCCGGGTCCTCACCTCCTCGAGCAGTACTTC.

The V and J genes are TRBV25-1 and TRBJ2-1, with 7 bases matching TRBD1. From germline, CDR1 is MGHDK and CDR2 SYGVNS. After removal of 4 bases from V and 1 base from J, the junction contained 4 bases not matched to a gene. The CDR3 extends over 15 amino acids. Here the CDR3 reads CASSVDRVSYNEQFF. The CDR3 bases are TGTGCCAGCAGTGTCGACAGGGTTTCCTACAATGAGCAGTTCTTC.

The chain couples TRBV19 to TRBJ1-2; 9 positions agree with TRBD1. The trim removed 10 bases at V and 4 bases at J, leaving 4 bases unmatched. Germline lookup yields CDR1 LNHDA and CDR2 SQIVND (reference sequence). The length of the CDR3 is 12 residues. The CDR3 sequence is CAILTGGYGYTF. The CDR3 DNA sequence: TGTGCCATTCTGACAGGGGGCTATGGCTACACCTTC.

J is TRBJ2-7 and V is TRBV4-3; TRBD1 aligns across 9 bases. The CDR3 sequence is 14 residues long. CDR1 and CDR2 from the germline V gene are LGHNA and YSLEER. The J segment lost 4 bases and the V segment lost 4 bases, leaving 5 bases of the junction unmatched. The chain's CDR3 is CASSPDRGSYEQYF. The CDR3 bases are TGCGCCAGCAGCCCTGACAGGGGGTCTTACGAGCAGTACTTC.

On this clone itself: The sample contains more than one DNA sequence encoding this CDR3. V is TRBV19 and J is TRBJ2-7, with D perhaps TRBD2 (5 bases). Germline CDR1 LNHDA, CDR2 SQIVND (reference sequence). V was cut by 3 bases and J by 0 bases, with 9 bases left in between. This CDR3 comprises 14 residues. DNA of the CDR3: TGTGCCAGTAGTATTGCGGGCAGCTCCTACGAGCAGTACTTC. This encodes CASSIAGSSYEQYF.

The V and J genes are TRBV11-3 and TRBJ2-3; D perhaps matches TRBD1 (5 bases). The germline V gene encodes CDR1 SGHNT and CDR2 YENEEA. CDR3 length equals 15 residues. The V end lost 6 bases, the J end lost 2 bases, and 15 bases lay between the germline ends. The CDR3 nucleotides are TGTGCCAGCAGTCCCCGGGCAGGGCCCACAGATACGCAGTATTTT. This codes for CASSPRAGPTDTQYF. The full variable domain, with the rest looked up from reference TRBV11-3 and TRBJ2-3, is EAGVVQSPRYKIIEKKQPVAFWCNPISGHNTLYWYLQNLGQGPELLIRYENEEAVDDSQLPKDRFSAERLKGVDSTLKIQPAELGDSAVYLCASSPRAGPTDTQYFGPGTRLTVL.

This chain links TRBV7-2 with TRBJ2-1, with D possibly being TRBD1 (5 bases). The germline CDR1 and CDR2 sequences are SGHTA and FQGNSA. V lost 0 bases to trimming and J lost 5 bases, with 14 bases between them. The CDR3 consists of 16 residues. As DNA, the CDR3 is TGTGCCAGCAGCTTAGCGTTAGCCAGGGTAAACAATGAGCAGTTCTTC. It codes for CASSLALARVNNEQFF.